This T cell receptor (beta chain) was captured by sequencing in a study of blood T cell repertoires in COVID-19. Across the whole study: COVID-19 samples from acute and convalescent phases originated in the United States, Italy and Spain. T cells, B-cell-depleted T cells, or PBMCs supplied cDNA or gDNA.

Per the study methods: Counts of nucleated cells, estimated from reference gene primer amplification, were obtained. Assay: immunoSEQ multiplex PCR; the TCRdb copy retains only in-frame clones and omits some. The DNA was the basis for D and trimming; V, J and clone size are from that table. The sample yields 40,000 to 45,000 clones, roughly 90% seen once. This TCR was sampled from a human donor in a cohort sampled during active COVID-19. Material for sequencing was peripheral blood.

CDR3 nucleotides: TGTGCCAGTAGTGTGCGGGACAGCCTTCTAGCCAAAAACATTCAGTACTTC. Translated, it gives CASSVRDSLLAKNIQYF. The rearrangement links TRBV19 to TRBJ2-4; D is perhaps TRBD1 (7 bases). The CDR3 has 17 residues. Trimming took off 5 bases at V and 0 bases at J, with 17 bases between the two ends. CDR1 and CDR2 from the germline V gene are LNHDA and SQIVND (reference sequence).